The 14 T cell receptor beta chains reported below all come from one sample, sequenced in a study of siplizumab effects on memory and regulatory T cells. The data were produced by immunoSEQ multiplex PCR, yet TCRdb's version contains in-frame clones alone and is incomplete. Among 87,000 or so clones listed, 94% were seen once. Sequencing was carried out using non-Treg CD4+ T cells sorted from blood. The receptor source for this set is a human donor in good health.

V is TRBV6-5 and J is TRBJ2-3; no reliable D call. Trimming cost V 2 bases and J 0 bases, with 6 bases left between them. The CDR3 spans 14 residues. Germline V gene sequence: CDR1 MNHEY, CDR2 SVGAGI. CDR3 region: CASSYTGSTDTQYF. The CDR3 DNA follows: TGTGCCAGCAGTTACACTGGAAGCACAGATACGCAGTATTTT.

This clone appeared a single time. The junction does not match germline at one end; this may be a read error. CDR3 coding DNA: TGTGCTAGCAGCAGAGAGCGGGGGGGGTACAATGAGCAGTTCTTC. As protein: CASSRERGGYNEQFF. J is TRBJ2-1 and V is TRBV7-7, with TRBD2 matching 10 bases. The CDR3 sequence is 15 residues long. The germline V gene has CDR1 SSHAT and CDR2 FNYEAQ (reference sequence).

The rearrangement joins TRBV7-2 to TRBJ2-3, with 7 bases lining up with TRBD2. The germline CDR1 and CDR2 sequences are SGHTA and FQGNSA. CDR3 length: 14 residues. V was pared by 5 bases and J by 2 bases, with 4 bases of the junction left unmatched. The chain's CDR3 is CASSRLAFTDTQYF. DNA of the CDR3: TGTGCCAGCAGCCGACTAGCCTTCACAGATACGCAGTATTTT.

This sequence joins TRBV19 and TRBJ2-2, with 8 bases that match TRBD1. The germline V gene has CDR1 LNHDA and CDR2 SQIVND (reference sequence). The CDR3 has 16 residues. V lost 5 bases and J lost 0; bases outside the gene matches: 5. CDR3 protein: CASSAGGRANTGELFF. In DNA form, the CDR3 reads TGTGCCAGTAGTGCAGGGGGCAGGGCGAACACCGGGGAGCTGTTTTTT.

The chain combines TRBV7-2 with TRBJ1-4; no clear D gene. The V end was cut by 4 bases, the J end by 4 bases, with 7 bases between. CDR1 is SGHTA, CDR2 FQGNSA, per germline. This CDR3 has 13 amino acids. CDR3 coding DNA: TGTGCCAGCAGCTCGTGGAATAATGAAAAACTGTTTTTT. Protein product: CASSSWNNEKLFF.

The chain employs TRBV5-1 and TRBJ2-7, with D perhaps matching TRBD1 (6 bases). This CDR3 has 14 amino acids. Germline CDR1 is SGHRS and CDR2 is YFSETQ. V gave up 0 bases and J gave up 4 bases, with 11 bases separating them. CDR3 residues: CASSLEGRGYEQYF. As DNA, the CDR3 is TGCGCCAGCAGCTTGGAAGGCAGGGGTTACGAGCAGTACTTC.

The chain uses TRBV18 and TRBJ1-1; 7 bases map to TRBD1. In germline, CDR1 is KGHSH, CDR2 LQKENI. The CDR3 totals 14 residues. V lost 3 bases, J lost 3 bases, and 4 bases stayed unmatched. This CDR3 reads CASSPTGLDTEAFF. In DNA, the CDR3 is TGTGCCAGCTCACCGACAGGGTTGGACACTGAAGCTTTCTTT. Together with reference TRBV18 and TRBJ1-1, the CDR3 gives the full variable domain: NAGVMQNPRHLVRRRGQEARLRCSPMKGHSHVYWYRQLPEEGLKFMVYLQKENIIDESGMPKERFSAEFPKEGPSILRIQQVVRGDSAAYFCASSPTGLDTEAFFGQGTRLTVV.

The chain uses TRBV18 and TRBJ2-5, with D unresolved. Germline V gene sequence: CDR1 KGHSH, CDR2 LQKENI. CDR3 length: 12 residues. V was cut by 6 bases and J by 4 bases, with 9 bases left in between. The DNA for the CDR3 is TGTGCCAGCTCGCACAGTGGAGAGACCCAGTACTTC. Translation: CASSHSGETQYF. The full variable domain, completed using reference TRBV18 and TRBJ2-5, is NAGVMQNPRHLVRRRGQEARLRCSPMKGHSHVYWYRQLPEEGLKFMVYLQKENIIDESGMPKERFSAEFPKEGPSILRIQQVVRGDSAAYFCASSHSGETQYFGPGTRLLVL.

V and J are TRBV30 and TRBJ2-1; unclear D gene. Germline V gives CDR1 GTSNPN, CDR2 SVGIG (reference sequence). This CDR3 is built from 13 residues. The V end was cut by 0 bases, the J end by 6 bases, with 9 bases between. CDR3 protein: CAWSVAGPNEQFF. The CDR3 DNA is TGTGCCTGGAGTGTGGCCGGCCCCAATGAGCAGTTCTTC.

This rearrangement joins TRBV19 to TRBJ1-2; no reliable D call. This CDR3 has 15 residues. Germline CDR1 LNHDA, CDR2 SQIVND (reference sequence). V lost 6 bases, J lost 2 bases, and 16 bases lay in between. The CDR3 sequence: CASRPQASVNYGYTF. DNA of the CDR3: TGTGCCAGTAGGCCTCAGGCGTCCGTCAACTATGGCTACACCTTC.

J is TRBJ2-1 and V is TRBV14, with unresolved D. Trimming stripped 0 bases from V and 6 bases from J, with 6 bases between. Germline CDR1 SGHDN, CDR2 FVKESK. CDR3 size: 13 residues. CDR3 sequence (DNA): TGTGCCAGCAGCCAAGATCTCGTCAATGAGCAGTTCTTC. As protein: CASSQDLVNEQFF.

The chain employs TRBV10-3 and TRBJ2-7, with 7 positions matching TRBD1. The CDR3 runs to 12 residues. Trimming removed 8 bases from V and 3 bases from J; junction bases left unmatched: 4. The germline V gene has CDR1 ENHRY and CDR2 SYGVKD. The CDR3 DNA follows: TGTGCCATCGCGACAGGGTTCTACGAGCAGTACTTC. Its translation: CAIATGFYEQYF.

The V and J genes are TRBV5-1 and TRBJ1-4; a possible D gene is TRBD1 (6 bases). V dropped 1 base and J dropped 4 bases, with 14 bases sitting between them. This CDR3 is built from 16 residues. CDR1 and CDR2 from the germline V gene are SGHRS and YFSETQ. CDR3 region: CASSLSGVGNNEKLFF. In nucleotides, the CDR3 is TGCGCCAGCAGCTTGTCAGGGGTCGGGAATAATGAAAAACTGTTTTTT.

This chain uses TRBV19 with TRBJ2-5; weak D call: TRBD1 (6 bases). Germline values: CDR1 LNHDA, CDR2 SQIVND (reference sequence). Trimming removed 6 bases at V and 5 bases at J, with 13 bases between. CDR3 size: 13 residues. The CDR3 spells CASREQGWETQYF. The DNA for the CDR3 is TGTGCCAGTAGGGAACAGGGTTGGGAGACCCAGTACTTC.